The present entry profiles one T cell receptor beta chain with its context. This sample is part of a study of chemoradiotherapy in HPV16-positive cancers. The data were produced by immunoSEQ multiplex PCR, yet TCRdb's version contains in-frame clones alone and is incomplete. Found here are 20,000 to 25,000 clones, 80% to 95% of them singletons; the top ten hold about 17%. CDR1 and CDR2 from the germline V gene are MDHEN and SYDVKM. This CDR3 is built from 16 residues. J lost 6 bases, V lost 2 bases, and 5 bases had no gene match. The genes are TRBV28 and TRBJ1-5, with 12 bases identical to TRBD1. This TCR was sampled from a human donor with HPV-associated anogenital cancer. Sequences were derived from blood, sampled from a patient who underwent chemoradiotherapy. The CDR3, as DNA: TGTGCCAGCAGTTTAGAGGGACAGGGGGCCGGTCAGCCCCAGCATTTT. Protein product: CASSLEGQGAGQPQHF.